The source of this TCR beta chain is a study of T cell repertoires in cytomegalovirus infection. Background on the study: Signatures in public TCR beta sequences pointed to both CMV infection and matching HLA type.

This CDR3 is 14 amino acids long. V was pared by 4 bases and J by 0 bases, with 5 bases of the junction left unmatched. Germline CDR1 reads DFQATT; CDR2 reads SNEGSKA (reference sequence). This clonotype was picked up a small number of times. Its antigen is undetermined. MiXCR, run by TCRdb on the reads, gives a single entry per CDR3 protein. Here the sample spans tens of thousands of distinct CDR3 sequences, about a fifth being singletons. The genes are TRBV20-1 and TRBJ2-7, with TRBD1 matching 8 bases. The input for sequencing was CD8+ T cells from cultured PBMCs, taken from culture after CMV antigen stimulation. This clonotype was sampled from a human donor in good health (CMV status not recorded). Some clones in this sample may be carry-over from other donors' samples. The CDR3 region is CSAMDRASSYEQYF. The DNA of the CDR3 is TGCAGTGCTATGGACAGGGCAAGCTCCTACGAGCAGTACTTC.